The 9 T cell receptor beta chains presented below share a single source sample, sequenced in a study of lymphopenia after photon versus proton radiotherapy. The table came from immunoSEQ multiplex PCR; TCRdb's copy has only in-frame clones and leaves some out. The data hold 30,000 to 45,000 clones, with around 85% observed a single time. Specimen: peripheral blood, collected from a patient treated with photon-based radiotherapy. Source of these receptors: a man between 45 and 60 years old with gastric cancer.

The chain combines TRBV6-5 with TRBJ1-3, with a possible D match to TRBD1 (5 bases). The V gene's germline CDR1 is MNHEY and CDR2 SVGAGI. This CDR3 region has 15 residues. Trimming pared 2 bases from V and 2 bases from J, leaving 10 bases between. The CDR3: CASSYGGGTGNTIYF. The CDR3 nucleotides read TGTGCCAGCAGTTACGGGGGGGGTACTGGAAACACCATATATTTT.

The J gene is TRBJ2-1, the V gene TRBV7-7, with D unresolved. Deletions cut 11 bases from V and 8 bases from J, with 7 bases between. CDR1 SSHAT and CDR2 FNYEAQ come from the germline V gene (reference sequence). This CDR3 has 9 amino acids. For the CDR3, the DNA is TGTGCCGTCCCTTATGAGCAGTTCTTC. This sequence encodes CAVPYEQFF.

The chain is built from TRBV19 and TRBJ1-2, with TRBD1 identical over 9 bases. CDR3 length: 13 amino acids. Trimming cost V 7 bases and J 3 bases; bases outside gene matches: 3. Germline CDR1 is LNHDA and CDR2 is SQIVND (reference sequence). The CDR3, as DNA: TGTGCCAGTAATGACAGGGGGGACTATGGCTACACCTTC. Amino acids: CASNDRGDYGYTF.

V is TRBV4-1 and J is TRBJ2-1; 12 bases map to TRBD2. The J segment lost 6 bases and the V segment lost 4 bases, leaving 4 bases of the junction unmatched. The CDR3 runs 15 residues. The germline V gene encodes CDR1 MGHRA and CDR2 YSYEKL. CDR3 protein: CASSLRLAGVNEQFF. CDR3 bases: TGCGCCAGCAGCCTCCGACTAGCGGGAGTCAATGAGCAGTTCTTC.

The rearrangement uses TRBV11-2 and TRBJ1-5; D is unresolved. CDR3 size: 13 residues. CDR1 is SGHAT, CDR2 FQNNGV, per germline. Trimming took 4 bases from V and 4 from J, leaving 8 bases between them. The CDR3 is CASSSNYNQPQHF. The CDR3 bases are TGTGCCAGCAGCTCGAACTATAATCAGCCCCAGCATTTT.

The rearrangement links TRBV19 to TRBJ2-7; 10 nucleotides line up with TRBD2. Germline loops: CDR1 LNHDA, CDR2 SQIVND (reference sequence). There are 15 residues in the CDR3. The V and J ends lost 3 bases and 3 bases, in that order; junction bases with no gene match: 5. The CDR3 loop reads CASSINSGRNYEQYF. DNA for the CDR3: TGTGCCAGTAGTATTAATAGCGGGAGGAACTACGAGCAGTACTTC. Complete variable domain (other parts from reference TRBV19 and TRBJ2-7): DGGITQSPKYLFRKEGQNVTLSCEQNLNHDAMYWYRQDPGQGLRLIYYSQIVNDFQKGDIAEGYSVSREKKESFPLTVTSAQKNPTAFYLCASSINSGRNYEQYFGPGTRLTVT.

The chain links TRBV7-9 to TRBJ1-5; D remains ambiguous. CDR3 length equals 14 residues. CDR1 is SEHNR and CDR2 is FQNEAQ in the germline V gene (reference sequence). The ends were cut back, 1 base at V and 6 bases at J, with 10 bases in the middle. CDR3 sequence: CASSLGSSPQPQHF. The CDR3 nucleotides are TGTGCCAGCAGCTTAGGGAGCAGTCCTCAGCCCCAGCATTTT. The complete variable domain, with remaining parts taken from reference TRBV7-9 and TRBJ1-5, reads DTGVSQNPRHKITKRGQNVTFRCDPISEHNRLYWYRQTLGQGPEFLTYFQNEAQLEKSRLLSDRFSAERPKGSFSTLEIQRTEQGDSAMYLCASSLGSSPQPQHFGDGTRLSIL.

The genes are TRBV12-5 and TRBJ2-1, with a weak D call TRBD1 (5 bases). V lost 1 base and J lost 9, with 25 bases in between. Germline lookup yields CDR1 LGHNT and CDR2 FRNRAP. This CDR3 is 18 amino acids long. This CDR3 reads CASGLAGLRRFSRGEQFF. CDR3 coding DNA: TGTGCTAGTGGTTTGGCAGGCCTAAGGAGATTCAGTAGGGGTGAGCAGTTCTTC.

The chain couples TRBV28 to TRBJ1-4; D possibly corresponds to TRBD1 (6 bases). There are 14 residues in the CDR3. Deletions cut 6 bases from V and 2 bases from J, with 10 bases between. Germline V CDR1 and CDR2: MDHEN, SYDVKM. The CDR3: CASRYRVTNEKLFF. Here the CDR3 DNA reads TGTGCCAGCAGGTACAGGGTGACTAATGAAAAACTGTTTTTT.